Each of the 27 T cell receptor beta chains below was sequenced from the same sample in a study of blood T cell repertoires in COVID-19. Sequencing was performed with immunoSEQ multiplex PCR; in TCRdb, only in-frame clones are kept and a portion is missing. The sample has 300,000 or so clones, 70% to 90% seen once; the top ten hold 1% to 1.5%. Sequencing input: peripheral blood. Receptors were obtained from a man in his 70s with acute or convalescent COVID-19.

The table lists this clone with a count of one. Distinct nucleotide sequences in the sample also encode this CDR3. CDR3 residues: CASSLGQLNSPLHF. CDR3 nucleotides: TGTGCCAGCAGCTTGGGACAGTTGAATTCACCCCTCCACTTT. The V gene is TRBV5-4, the J gene TRBJ1-6, with D perhaps matching TRBD1 (5 bases). The CDR3 is 14 amino acids. V lost 0 bases, J lost 7 bases, and 8 bases lay in between. Looked up from germline, CDR1 is SGHNT and CDR2 is YYREEE (reference sequence).

The gene calls are TRBV19 and TRBJ1-3, with 7 bases aligning to TRBD1. The ends lost 5 bases at V and 4 bases at J; junction bases unmatched: 8. Germline V gene sequence: CDR1 LNHDA, CDR2 SQIVND (reference sequence). The CDR3 is 15 amino acids. The CDR3 loop reads CASSGSTGTGNTIYF. In DNA form, the CDR3 reads TGTGCCAGTAGTGGTTCGACAGGGACCGGAAACACCATATATTTT.

Only a few counts were recorded for this clone. The chain combines TRBV29-1 with TRBJ1-2; D remains ambiguous. Germline CDR1 SQVTM, CDR2 ANQGSEA. The CDR3 extends over 11 amino acids. Trimming cost V 4 bases and J 8 bases, with 11 bases left between them. The CDR3, as DNA: TGCAGCGTTGCTGATGGGAGGGGCTACACCTTC. Translation: CSVADGRGYTF.

The chain uses TRBV5-5 and TRBJ1-6, with 8 bases matching TRBD1. The CDR3 covers 16 residues. The V segment lost 2 bases and the J segment 8 bases; nucleotides outside the gene matches: 9. Germline V gene sequence: CDR1 SGHKS, CDR2 YYEKEE (reference sequence). The CDR3 DNA is TGTGCCAGCAGCTTAATGGACAGGGTTGGTGATTCACCCCTCCACTTT. It is translated as CASSLMDRVGDSPLHF.

The CDR3 here is CASSFRDRVDSGNTIYF. The CDR3 region has the DNA TGTGCCAGCAGCTTCCGGGACAGGGTTGACTCTGGAAACACCATATATTTT. V is TRBV5-4 and J is TRBJ1-3, with 9 nucleotides matching TRBD1. With 2 bases clipped from V and 0 bases from J, the junction kept 6 bases outside the gene matches. The germline V gene has CDR1 SGHNT and CDR2 YYREEE (reference sequence). The CDR3 is 17 amino acids.

The J gene is TRBJ2-2, the V gene TRBV24-1; 9 nucleotides agree with TRBD2. The ends lost 4 bases at V and 3 bases at J; junction bases unmatched: 5. Per the germline V gene, CDR1 is KGHDR and CDR2 is SFDVKD. The CDR3 length is 16 residues. The CDR3 coding sequence is TGTGCCACCAGTGACATAATAGCGGGAGACACCGGGGAGCTGTTTTTT. The encoded protein is CATSDIIAGDTGELFF.

The chain combines TRBV28 with TRBJ1-1, with D possibly being TRBD1 (5 bases). The CDR3 has 15 residues. Trimming removed 8 bases from V and 1 base from J, with 17 bases in between. The germline gives CDR1 MDHEN, CDR2 SYDVKM. The CDR3 nucleotides are TGTGCCAGCTCACTCTGGGGGGGTTCGAACACTGAAGCTTTCTTT. The encoded protein is CASSLWGGSNTEAFF.

V gene TRBV3-1 (or the pseudogene TRBV3-2) combines with J gene TRBJ2-3; no firm D call. CDR1 is LGHDT and CDR2 is YNNKEL in the germline V gene (reference sequence). V lost 1 base to trimming and J lost 4 bases, with 9 bases between them. This CDR3 has 14 amino acids. CDR3 DNA sequence: TGTGCCAGCAGCCAAGCAAGCAGGCCAGATACGCAGTATTTT. Protein sequence: CASSQASRPDTQYF.

The chain is built from TRBV6-2 or TRBV6-3 and TRBJ1-2; possible D gene TRBD1, 6 bases. V gave up 6 bases and J gave up 0 bases, with 11 bases separating them. Germline V lookup: CDR1 MNHEY, CDR2 SVGEGT. CDR3 size: 14 residues. The CDR3 loop reads CASSLDRTNYGYTF. The CDR3 coding sequence is TGTGCCAGCAGCCTCGACAGGACTAACTATGGCTACACCTTC.

This chain connects TRBV4-3 to TRBJ2-1, with 9 positions matching TRBD2. The CDR3 consists of 16 residues. The V and J ends lost 0 bases and 4 bases, in that order; junction bases with no gene match: 4. Germline CDR1 LGHNA, CDR2 YSLEER. CDR3 protein: CASSQDSRGGYNEQFF. The CDR3 bases are TGCGCCAGCAGCCAAGATTCGCGGGGGGGGTACAATGAGCAGTTCTTC.

This chain connects TRBV5-1 to TRBJ2-7, with D maybe TRBD1 (6 bases). CDR3 length: 17 amino acids. V was clipped by 4 bases and J by 0 bases, with 20 bases between them. CDR1 and CDR2 (germline): SGHRS, YFSETQ. CDR3 nucleotides: TGCGCCAGCAGCCGTGGGGAAGTAACAGGGAGCTCCTACGAGCAGTACTTC. Amino acids: CASSRGEVTGSSYEQYF.

This rearrangement joins TRBV7-9 to TRBJ1-1; no clear D gene. Trimming left V 2 bases short and J 1 base short, with 11 bases between. The germline CDR1 and CDR2 sequences are SEHNR and FQNEAQ (reference sequence). The CDR3 runs 15 residues. The CDR3 sequence: CASSLSPRGNTEAFF. CDR3 nucleotide sequence: TGTGCCAGCAGCTTATCCCCCCGGGGGAACACTGAAGCTTTCTTT.

CDR3 residues: CASSLYRAPGTEAFF. The CDR3 DNA reads as TGTGCCAGCAGTTTGTACAGGGCCCCAGGGACTGAAGCTTTCTTT. The chain combines TRBV28 with TRBJ1-1; possibly TRBD1 for D (6 bases). V lost 3 bases and J 5 bases, leaving 16 bases between the germline ends. Looked up from germline, CDR1 is MDHEN and CDR2 is SYDVKM. CDR3 length: 15 residues.

This chain joins TRBV10-2 and TRBJ1-1; D remains ambiguous. Trimming removed 4 bases at V and 5 bases at J, with 11 bases between. The length of the CDR3 is 13 residues. Germline V gene lookup returns CDR1 WSHSY and CDR2 SAAADI. The CDR3 DNA sequence: TGCGCCAGCAGTGCCGTCGAGAGGACTGAAGCTTTCTTT. Its protein is CASSAVERTEAFF.

The V call is TRBV6-6, the J call TRBJ2-5; D may be TRBD1 (5 bases). The CDR3 totals 13 residues. The germline V and J ends were trimmed by 5 bases and 7 bases, with 14 bases remaining between them. Germline V gene sequence: CDR1 MNHNY, CDR2 SVGAGI (reference sequence). Here the CDR3 reads CASSTGTLGTQYF. As DNA, the CDR3 is TGTGCCAGCAGTACAGGAACCCTAGGGACCCAGTACTTC.

The CDR3 loop reads CASSQGQGGTEAFF. The DNA for the CDR3 is TGTGCCAGCTCACAAGGACAGGGGGGAACTGAAGCTTTCTTT. The chain carries TRBV18 and TRBJ1-1; 10 bases align to TRBD1. V lost 4 bases, J lost 5 bases, and 4 bases stayed unmatched. The CDR3 consists of 14 residues. The germline V gene has CDR1 KGHSH and CDR2 LQKENI.

The V gene is TRBV28, the J gene TRBJ1-5; unclear D gene. The V gene lost 1 base and the J gene lost 4 bases, with 8 bases spanning the gap. This CDR3 spans 14 amino acids. Germline assignment: CDR1 MDHEN and CDR2 SYDVKM. The CDR3 DNA sequence: TGTGCCAGCAGTTTATTTTTAGATAATCAGCCCCAGCATTTT. This encodes CASSLFLDNQPQHF.

The V call is TRBV28, the J call TRBJ1-1, with unresolved D. The CDR3 sequence is 13 residues long. CDR1 and CDR2 (germline): MDHEN, SYDVKM. Trimming shortened V by 9 bases and J by 6 bases, and 17 bases separated the two germline ends. The chain's CDR3 is CASRALAPPEAFF. The CDR3 DNA reads as TGTGCCAGTCGCGCCCTCGCCCCCCCTGAAGCTTTCTTT.

This rearrangement joins TRBV7-2 to TRBJ1-1, with D tentatively TRBD1 (6 bases). The V end was cut by 8 bases, the J end by 0 bases, with 10 bases between. Germline V gene data show CDR1 as SGHTA and CDR2 as FQGNSA. The CDR3 is made up of 13 amino acids. CDR3 DNA: TGTGCCAGCGCCGACAGGTTGAACACTGAAGCTTTCTTT. Its translation is CASADRLNTEAFF.

The chain joins TRBV4-3 to TRBJ2-7, with D possibly matching TRBD2 (6 bases). CDR1 is LGHNA, CDR2 YSLEER, per germline. This CDR3 is built from 19 residues. The germline V and J ends were trimmed by 0 bases and 2 bases, with 23 bases remaining between them. The CDR3 spells CASSQELLGSRDSPYEQYF. As DNA, the CDR3 is TGCGCCAGCAGCCAAGAACTGCTAGGTTCGCGGGATTCTCCCTACGAGCAGTACTTC.

The chain has TRBV20-1 and TRBJ2-3; D is ambiguous. CDR1 and CDR2 (germline): DFQATT, SNEGSKA (reference sequence). The CDR3 has 11 residues. Trimming left V 5 bases short and J 6 bases short, with 9 bases between. CDR3 nucleotide sequence: TGCAGTGCTCAGACACTCGATACGCAGTATTTT. This sequence encodes CSAQTLDTQYF.

The V gene is TRBV7-2, the J gene TRBJ2-1; no firm D call. Germline V gives CDR1 SGHTA, CDR2 FQGNSA. V was cut by 2 bases and J by 6 bases, with 8 bases left in between. This CDR3 region has 13 residues. The CDR3 sequence: CASSLSSANEQFF. The CDR3 DNA sequence: TGTGCCAGCAGCTTATCTAGTGCCAATGAGCAGTTCTTC.

The V call is TRBV6-2 or TRBV6-3, the J call TRBJ2-7; D is perhaps TRBD1 (5 bases). The CDR3 has 15 residues. Germline CDR1 is MNHEY and CDR2 is SVGEGT. The ends were cut back, 0 bases at V and 2 bases at J, with 11 bases in the middle. CDR3 sequence: CASSYSAGSTYEQYF. CDR3 nucleotides: TGTGCCAGCAGTTACTCAGCAGGGTCGACCTACGAGCAGTACTTC.

The chain uses TRBV7-8 and TRBJ1-4, with TRBD1 identical over 7 bases. V trimming: 5 bases; J trimming: 7 bases; junction bases outside the gene matches: 10. Germline lookup yields CDR1 SGHVS and CDR2 FQNEAQ. This CDR3 has 15 residues. This CDR3 is CASSKPTGSSEKLFF. The CDR3 nucleotides are TGTGCCAGCAGCAAGCCGACAGGGAGTTCTGAAAAACTGTTTTTT. The whole variable domain, filled in from reference TRBV7-8 and TRBJ1-4, reads GAGVSQSPRYKVAKRGQDVALRCDPISGHVSLFWYQQALGQGPEFLTYFQNEAQLDKSGLPSDRFFAERPEGSVSTLKIQRTQQEDSAVYLCASSKPTGSSEKLFFGSGTQLSVL.

This clone has a single count. The V call is TRBV7-9, the J call TRBJ2-5, with D perhaps matching TRBD2 (5 bases). Germline V lookup: CDR1 SEHNR, CDR2 FQNEAQ (reference sequence). V dropped 3 bases and J dropped 1 base, with 9 bases sitting between them. There are 14 residues in the CDR3. The CDR3 reads CASSFTSRQETQYF. In nucleotides, the CDR3 is TGTGCCAGCAGCTTTACTAGTCGCCAAGAGACCCAGTACTTC.

This sequence joins TRBV10-3 and TRBJ2-2, with a tentative D call TRBD2 (6 bases). The CDR3 runs to 15 residues. Germline CDR1 and CDR2: ENHRY and SYGVKD. Trimming removed 10 bases at V and 0 bases at J, with 15 bases between. CDR3: CATGVGGPNTGELFF. CDR3 DNA: TGTGCCACCGGAGTGGGGGGTCCGAACACCGGGGAGCTGTTTTTT.

The J gene is TRBJ2-1, the V gene TRBV21-1; the DNA was not compared with TRBD2, the D call given in the table. TRBV21-1 is designated a pseudogene. The CDR3 is 16 amino acids. The CDR3 here is CASSKSAGEVLDEQFF. Here the CDR3 DNA reads TGTGCCAGCAGCAAATCGGCGGGAGAAGTTCTGGATGAGCAGTTCTTC.